This TCR beta chain comes out of a study of control samples from healthy donors and cancer patients. V was pared by 7 bases and J by 3 bases, with 6 bases between. Germline values: CDR1 WSHSY, CDR2 SAAADI. This CDR3 contains 11 residues. The protocol was immunoSEQ multiplex PCR, while the TCRdb copy is restricted to in-frame clones and leaves out a portion. The sample shows approximately 140,000 clones, 94% of them seen only once. The gene calls are TRBV10-2 and TRBJ1-1; D is undetermined. This clonotype was sampled from a man aged 40-55 years in good health. Source material: blood. The CDR3 DNA is TGCGCCAGCAAGGGAGACACTGAAGCTTTCTTT. It codes for CASKGDTEAFF.